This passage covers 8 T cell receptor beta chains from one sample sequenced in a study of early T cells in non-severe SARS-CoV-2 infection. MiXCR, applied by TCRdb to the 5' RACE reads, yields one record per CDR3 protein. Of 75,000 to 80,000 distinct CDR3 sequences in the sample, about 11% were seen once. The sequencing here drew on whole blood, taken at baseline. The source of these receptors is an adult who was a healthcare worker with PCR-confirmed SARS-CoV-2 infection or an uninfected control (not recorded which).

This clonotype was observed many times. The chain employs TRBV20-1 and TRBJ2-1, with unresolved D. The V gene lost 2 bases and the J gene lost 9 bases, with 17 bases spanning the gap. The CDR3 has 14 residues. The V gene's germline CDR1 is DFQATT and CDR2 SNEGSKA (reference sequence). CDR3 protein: CSARSVELFGEQFF. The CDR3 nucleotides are TGCAGTGCTAGATCGGTAGAGCTTTTTGGTGAGCAGTTCTTC.

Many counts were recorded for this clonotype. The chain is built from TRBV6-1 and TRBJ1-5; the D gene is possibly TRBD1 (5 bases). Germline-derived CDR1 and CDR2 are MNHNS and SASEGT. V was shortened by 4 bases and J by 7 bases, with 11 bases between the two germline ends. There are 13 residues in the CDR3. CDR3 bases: TGTGCCAGCAGTGGGGGCGGCCGGCAGCCCCAGCATTTT. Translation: CASSGGGRQPQHF.

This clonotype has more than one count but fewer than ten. The CDR3 loop is CASTPSTLGGIPYEQYF. CDR3 nucleotides: TGTGCCAGCACGCCCTCGACCTTGGGGGGGATTCCCTACGAGCAGTACTTC. The chain couples TRBV7-9 to TRBJ2-7; TRBD2 agrees at 7 bases. The CDR3 covers 17 residues. The V and J ends lost 7 bases and 2 bases, in that order; junction bases with no gene match: 17. Looked up from germline, CDR1 is SEHNR and CDR2 is FQNEAQ (reference sequence). Supplemented by reference TRBV7-9 and TRBJ2-7, the full variable domain reads DTGVSQNPRHKITKRGQNVTFRCDPISEHNRLYWYRQTLGQGPEFLTYFQNEAQLEKSRLLSDRFSAERPKGSFSTLEIQRTEQGDSAMYLCASTPSTLGGIPYEQYFGPGTRLTVT.

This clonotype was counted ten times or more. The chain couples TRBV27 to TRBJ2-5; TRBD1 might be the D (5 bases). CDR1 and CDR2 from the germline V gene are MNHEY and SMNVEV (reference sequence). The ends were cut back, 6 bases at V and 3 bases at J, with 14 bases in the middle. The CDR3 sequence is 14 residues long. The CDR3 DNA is TGTGCCAGCAGCTCCTGGGGCCCGAAAGAGACCCAGTACTTC. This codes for CASSSWGPKETQYF.

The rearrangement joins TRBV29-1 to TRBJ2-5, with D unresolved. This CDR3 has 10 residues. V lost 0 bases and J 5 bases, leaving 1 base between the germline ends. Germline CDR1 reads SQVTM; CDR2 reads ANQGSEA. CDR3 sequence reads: CSVEEETQYF. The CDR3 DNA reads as TGCAGCGTTGAAGAGGAGACCCAGTACTTC.

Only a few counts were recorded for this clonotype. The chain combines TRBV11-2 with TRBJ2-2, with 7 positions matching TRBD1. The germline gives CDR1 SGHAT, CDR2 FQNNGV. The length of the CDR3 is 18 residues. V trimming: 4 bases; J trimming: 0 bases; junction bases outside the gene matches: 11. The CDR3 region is CASSSRSRDSANTGELFF. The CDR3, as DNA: TGTGCCAGCAGCTCCAGATCCCGGGACAGCGCGAACACCGGGGAGCTGTTTTTT.

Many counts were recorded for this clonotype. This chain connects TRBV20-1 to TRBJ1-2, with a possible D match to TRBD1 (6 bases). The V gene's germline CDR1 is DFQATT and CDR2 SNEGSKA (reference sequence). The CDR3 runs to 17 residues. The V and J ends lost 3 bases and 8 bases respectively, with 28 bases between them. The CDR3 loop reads CSASPLRGGHRRVGYTF. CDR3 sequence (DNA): TGCAGTGCTAGCCCACTCCGCGGGGGCCACCGGCGCGTGGGCTACACCTTC.

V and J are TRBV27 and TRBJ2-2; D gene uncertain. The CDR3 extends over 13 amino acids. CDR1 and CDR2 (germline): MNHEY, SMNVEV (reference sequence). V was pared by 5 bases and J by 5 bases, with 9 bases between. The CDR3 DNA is TGTGCCAGCAGTGTCTATAGGACCGGGGAGCTGTTTTTT. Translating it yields CASSVYRTGELFF.